This T cell receptor beta chain stems from a study of T cells in Graves' hyperthyroidism and ophthalmopathy. Amplified regions were TCR beta CDR3 sequences from RNA transcripts. The TCR CDR3 was amplified in a first-round RT-PCR using the HTBI primer set. Via MiXCR, TCRdb re-called the multiplex PCR reads, giving one row per CDR3 protein. The sample yields some 720,000 distinct CDR3 sequences, 16% seen once. Comment on this clonotype: Its antigen remains unknown.

Study-wide results and limits: In validation, the model predicted ophthalmopathy. These predictions came a median about 6.8 months before onset. Stable hyperthyroidism was separated from ophthalmopathy by a model based on 13 V-J features.

Using 9.5 to 10 ml of fresh peripheral blood, PBMCs were prepared. The CDR3 has 21 residues. Deletions cut 2 bases from V and 0 bases from J, with 24 bases between. The germline V gene encodes CDR1 SGHRS and CDR2 YFSETQ. This chain connects TRBV5-1 to TRBJ2-6; a possible D gene is TRBD1 (5 bases). The source of this sequence is a man in his late teens or twenties with Graves' hyperthyroidism. Sequencing was done on a sample of blood. Here the CDR3 reads CASSFYSPVEQANSGANVLTF. DNA of the CDR3: TGCGCCAGCAGCTTCTATTCGCCTGTGGAACAGGCTAACTCTGGGGCCAACGTCCTGACTTTC.